The 32 T cell receptor beta chains below all came from one sample that was sequenced in a study of long-term antiretroviral therapy in people with HIV. The authors ran the immunoSEQ assay, v3.0, at survey level. The table came from immunoSEQ multiplex PCR; TCRdb's copy has only in-frame clones and leaves some out. The sample carries about 17,000 clones, about 80% recorded once. The starting material was unsorted PBMCs, obtained 0.1 years after starting antiretroviral therapy. All receptors come from a man aged 18 to 29 with HIV.

Details on this clone: The sample holds other DNA sequences that translate to the same CDR3. The gene calls are TRBV27 and TRBJ2-3; D remains unclear. Looked up from germline, CDR1 is MNHEY and CDR2 is SMNVEV (reference sequence). Trimming shortened V by 2 bases and J by 4 bases, and 7 bases separated the two germline ends. The CDR3 covers 13 residues. CDR3 protein: CASSLGVPDTQYF. As DNA, the CDR3 is TGTGCCAGCAGTTTAGGGGTCCCAGATACGCAGTATTTT.

DNA of the CDR3: TGTGCCAGCAGCCCCCGGACAGGGATCAGCAACGAGCAGTACTTC. Amino acid sequence: CASSPRTGISNEQYF. The chain links TRBV11-1 to TRBJ2-7; TRBD1 aligns across 8 bases. V lost 5 bases to trimming and J lost 5 bases; unmatched junction nucleotides: 11. CDR3 size: 15 residues. Germline V lookup: CDR1 SGHAT, CDR2 FQDESV (reference sequence).

The gene calls are TRBV10-3 and TRBJ2-1; possible D gene TRBD2, 5 bases. V was trimmed by 6 bases and J by 6 bases, leaving 24 bases between them. In germline, CDR1 is ENHRY, CDR2 SYGVKD. The length of the CDR3 is 17 residues. The CDR3 protein is CAIRTLGVGGATNEQFF. The CDR3 DNA follows: TGTGCCATCAGGACCCTCGGGGTCGGCGGAGCTACCAATGAGCAGTTCTTC.

The chain employs TRBV6-5 and TRBJ2-1; 8 nucleotides match TRBD2. This CDR3 has 13 residues. With V trimmed by 5 bases and J by 8 bases, 5 bases remained unmatched. CDR1 and CDR2 from the germline V gene are MNHEY and SVGAGI. The CDR3 loop reads CASSPPGGDEQFF. The CDR3 bases are TGTGCCAGCAGTCCTCCGGGAGGGGATGAGCAGTTCTTC.

The rearrangement uses TRBV7-2 and TRBJ2-1; 12 bases match TRBD2. Germline V gene data show CDR1 as SGHTA and CDR2 as FQGNSA. Unmatched junction bases numbered 12, after V lost 0 bases and J lost 0 bases. The CDR3 is made up of 21 amino acids. The CDR3 here is CASSLAASGGVRYNSYNEQFF. The CDR3 coding sequence is TGTGCCAGCAGCTTAGCGGCTAGCGGGGGGGTTCGTTATAACTCCTACAATGAGCAGTTCTTC.

The chain is built from TRBV6-1 and TRBJ2-7; 8 bases fit TRBD1. The germline V gene encodes CDR1 MNHNS and CDR2 SASEGT. V lost 1 base to trimming and J lost 11 bases; unmatched junction nucleotides: 7. The CDR3 loop spans 13 amino acids. In DNA form, the CDR3 reads TGTGCCAGCAGTGAAGAGGGGACAGGTGGTGAGTACTTC. It specifies CASSEEGTGGEYF.

The rearrangement joins TRBV5-1 to TRBJ2-5, with unresolved D. The V gene lost 4 bases and the J gene lost 3 bases, with 1 base spanning the gap. The CDR3 contains 10 residues. CDR1 SGHRS and CDR2 YFSETQ come from the germline V gene. The CDR3 coding sequence is TGCGCCAGCAGCGAAGAGACCCAGTACTTC. Translated: CASSEETQYF. The whole variable domain, remainder taken from reference TRBV5-1 and TRBJ2-5, is KAGVTQTPRYLIKTRGQQVTLSCSPISGHRSVSWYQQTPGQGLQFLFEYFSETQRNKGNFPGRFSGRQFSNSRSEMNVSTLELGDSALYLCASSEETQYFGPGTRLLVL.

The chain carries TRBV4-3 and TRBJ2-6; D is unresolved. Germline V gene data show CDR1 as LGHNA and CDR2 as YSLEER. Between the trimmed V and J ends, which lost 4 bases and 0 bases, there was a span of 7 bases. The CDR3 is 15 residues long. CDR3 nucleotides: TGCGCCAGCAGCCCCTGGGGCTCTGGGGCCAACGTCCTGACTTTC. It specifies CASSPWGSGANVLTF.

J is TRBJ1-1 and V is TRBV13; D gene unclear. This CDR3 has 12 amino acids. CDR1 is PRHDT, CDR2 FYEKMQ, per germline (reference sequence). V shed 0 bases and J shed 7 bases, with 6 bases lying between them. CDR3 region: CASSLGGGEAFF. The CDR3 DNA follows: TGTGCCAGCAGCTTAGGGGGCGGTGAAGCTTTCTTT.

V and J are TRBV11-2 and TRBJ1-5; D is perhaps TRBD1 (5 bases). The CDR3 covers 16 residues. Germline values: CDR1 SGHAT, CDR2 FQNNGV. V lost 1 base to trimming and J lost 0 bases, with 10 bases between them. The CDR3 sequence is CASSLVGGTSNQPQHF. CDR3 sequence (DNA): TGTGCCAGCAGCTTAGTTGGGGGGACTAGCAATCAGCCCCAGCATTTT.

The V gene is TRBV5-4, the J gene TRBJ1-1; possible D gene TRBD1, 6 bases. Looked up from germline, CDR1 is SGHNT and CDR2 is YYREEE (reference sequence). This CDR3 region has 14 residues. Trimming removed 6 bases at V and 5 bases at J, with 17 bases between. The CDR3 sequence: CASNLWGGLTEAFF. In DNA, the CDR3 is TGTGCCAGCAACCTCTGGGGGGGGCTGACTGAAGCTTTCTTT.

The chain has TRBV5-8 and TRBJ2-3, with a possible D match to TRBD1 (5 bases). The CDR3 extends over 13 amino acids. The germline V and J ends were trimmed by 4 bases and 8 bases, with 14 bases remaining between them. Germline V CDR1 and CDR2: SGHTS, YDEGEE. The CDR3 DNA follows: TGTGCCAGCAGCGACCGGCGACAGTTTACGCAGTATTTT. Amino acid sequence: CASSDRRQFTQYF.

V and J are TRBV4-1 and TRBJ1-1; D is uncertain. With 1 base removed from V and 0 bases from J, the gap between germline ends came to 6 bases. This CDR3 is 14 amino acids long. Germline CDR1 is MGHRA and CDR2 is YSYEKL. CDR3 amino acids: CASSQVKMNTEAFF. The CDR3 nucleotides are TGCGCCAGCAGCCAAGTGAAAATGAACACTGAAGCTTTCTTT.

Only one count was recorded for this clone. This chain connects TRBV6-6 to TRBJ1-2, with D uncertain. Germline lookup yields CDR1 MNHNY and CDR2 SVGAGI (reference sequence). The CDR3 runs 11 residues. Trimming stripped 6 bases from V and 8 bases from J, with 10 bases between. The CDR3 sequence: CASSETGGYTF. CDR3 sequence (DNA): TGTGCCAGCAGCGAGACGGGGGGCTACACCTTC.

The genes are TRBV7-2 and TRBJ1-2; D possibly corresponds to TRBD1 (6 bases). Deletions cut 3 bases from V and 5 bases from J, with 7 bases between. The CDR3 sequence is 12 residues long. Germline CDR1 is SGHTA and CDR2 is FQGNSA. The DNA for the CDR3 is TGTGCCAGCAGCTTGGGGGCTTATGGCTACACCTTC. Translation gives CASSLGAYGYTF.

V usage is TRBV5-6 and J usage is TRBJ1-2; D unclear. The germline V gene has CDR1 SGHDT and CDR2 YYEEEE. Deletions cut 0 bases from V and 3 bases from J, with 9 bases between. CDR3 size: 14 residues. The CDR3 bases are TGTGCCAGCAGCTTGGGAGGCAGCCACTATGGCTACACCTTC. This encodes CASSLGGSHYGYTF.

The chain has TRBV30 and TRBJ1-1; weak D call: TRBD1 (6 bases). The V gene lost 0 bases and the J gene lost 3 bases, with 11 bases spanning the gap. CDR1 is GTSNPN and CDR2 is SVGIG in the germline V gene (reference sequence). The CDR3 extends over 14 amino acids. The CDR3 loop is CAWSVERGYTEAFF. Here the CDR3 DNA reads TGTGCCTGGAGTGTAGAGAGGGGGTACACTGAAGCTTTCTTT.

This clone was observed a single time. The chain couples TRBV9 to TRBJ2-3; no definite D call. CDR1 is SGDLS, CDR2 YYNGEE, per germline. Trimming took 4 bases from V and 4 from J, leaving 4 bases between them. This CDR3 is built from 11 residues. CDR3 protein: CASSFADTQYF. CDR3 sequence (DNA): TGTGCCAGCAGCTTCGCAGATACGCAGTATTTT. Combining the CDR3 with reference TRBV9 and TRBJ2-3 gives the whole variable domain DSGVTQTPKHLITATGQRVTLRCSPRSGDLSVYWYQQSLDQGLQFLIQYYNGEERAKGNILERFSAQQFPDLHSELNLSSLELGDSALYFCASSFADTQYFGPGTRLTVL.

CDR3 in amino acids: CASSVEPSSYNEQFF. For the CDR3, the DNA is TGTGCCAGCAGCGTAGAGCCTAGCTCCTACAATGAGCAGTTCTTC. The chain recombines TRBV9 with TRBJ2-1; D not resolved. Germline CDR1 and CDR2: SGDLS and YYNGEE. The CDR3 covers 15 residues. With 0 bases removed from V and 0 bases from J, the gap between germline ends came to 7 bases.

The rearrangement links TRBV9 to TRBJ2-5; D perhaps matches TRBD2 (7 bases). The CDR3 extends over 13 amino acids. The V end was cut by 4 bases, the J end by 5 bases, with 12 bases between. Germline V gene data show CDR1 as SGDLS and CDR2 as YYNGEE. The CDR3 region is CASSPGGRETQYF. The CDR3 region has the DNA TGTGCCAGCAGCCCGGGGGGCCGGGAGACCCAGTACTTC.

This clone was seen a single time. The CDR3 loop reads CASSEYTDGTPLHF. The CDR3 DNA reads TGTGCCAGCAGTGAGTACACGGACGGGACACCCCTCCACTTT. The chain uses TRBV6-4 and TRBJ1-6; no firm D call. V lost 3 bases and J 11 bases, leaving 14 bases between the germline ends. This CDR3 comprises 14 residues. Per germline, CDR1 MRHNA and CDR2 SNTAGT.

This chain uses TRBV9 with TRBJ2-3, with D unclear. This CDR3 comprises 12 residues. Trimming shortened V by 3 bases and J by 3 bases, and 5 bases separated the two germline ends. The germline gives CDR1 SGDLS, CDR2 YYNGEE. CDR3 sequence: CASSDLTDTQYF. CDR3 nucleotides: TGTGCCAGCAGCGACCTGACAGATACGCAGTATTTT.

This chain connects TRBV5-1 to TRBJ2-5; D ambiguous. V lost 3 bases to trimming and J lost 3 bases, with 3 bases between them. The CDR3 is 11 amino acids. Germline assignment: CDR1 SGHRS and CDR2 YFSETQ. This CDR3 is CASSSKETQYF. The CDR3 DNA reads TGCGCCAGCAGCTCGAAAGAGACCCAGTACTTC.

This clone is a singleton in its sample. The V gene is TRBV30, the J gene TRBJ2-7; 9 bases align to TRBD2. The CDR3 spans 13 residues. With V trimmed by 3 bases and J by 2 bases, 2 bases remained unmatched. Germline CDR1 is GTSNPN and CDR2 is SVGIG (reference sequence). The CDR3 nucleotides are TGTGCCTGGAGATCTAGCGGGACCTACGAGCAGTACTTC. It is translated as CAWRSSGTYEQYF.

The chain recombines TRBV18 with TRBJ2-7, with D possibly matching TRBD2 (6 bases). Trimming removed 6 bases at V and 0 bases at J, with 12 bases between. The CDR3 consists of 14 residues. CDR1 and CDR2 (germline): KGHSH, LQKENI. CDR3 bases: TGTGCCAGCTCGCGGGACGGTAGCTCCTACGAGCAGTACTTC. Translated, it gives CASSRDGSSYEQYF.

The gene calls are TRBV25-1 and TRBJ2-7; 9 bases agree with TRBD1. V shed 3 bases and J 7 bases; nucleotides not matched to a gene: 10. The CDR3 contains 15 residues. The germline gives CDR1 MGHDK, CDR2 SYGVNS. CDR3 DNA sequence: TGTGCCAGCAGTGACTGGGACAGGGAGTCGGGGGAGCAGTACTTC. Its protein is CASSDWDRESGEQYF.

This chain uses TRBV5-4 with TRBJ2-1, with D perhaps matching TRBD2 (5 bases). This CDR3 has 14 amino acids. V gave up 0 bases and J gave up 8 bases, with 12 bases separating them. Germline CDR1 reads SGHNT; CDR2 reads YYREEE (reference sequence). The CDR3: CASSLGELADEQFF. The CDR3 DNA reads as TGTGCCAGCAGCTTGGGTGAGCTAGCCGATGAGCAGTTCTTC.

This sequence joins TRBV5-1 and TRBJ1-1, with D possibly matching TRBD1 (5 bases). The V end was cut by 0 bases, the J end by 1 base, with 10 bases between. Per germline, CDR1 SGHRS and CDR2 YFSETQ. This CDR3 is built from 15 residues. The DNA of the CDR3 is TGCGCCAGCAGCTTGGCCGGGGCGGCGAACACTGAAGCTTTCTTT. Its translation: CASSLAGAANTEAFF.

This clone was counted once. This chain links TRBV19 with TRBJ1-5; 8 nucleotides line up with TRBD1. V lost 9 bases, J lost 5 bases, and 6 bases stayed unmatched. Looked up from germline, CDR1 is LNHDA and CDR2 is SQIVND (reference sequence). This CDR3 has 13 residues. The CDR3 loop is CASAGGGHQPQHF. Written as DNA, the CDR3 is TGTGCCAGCGCAGGGGGCGGTCATCAGCCCCAGCATTTT.

J is TRBJ1-1 and V is TRBV18, with 7 bases aligning to TRBD1. V shed 3 bases and J 6 bases; nucleotides not matched to a gene: 10. From germline, CDR1 is KGHSH and CDR2 LQKENI. The CDR3 is 15 residues long. In DNA, the CDR3 is TGTGCCAGCTCACCTCACAGGGGTAAGGGGGCTGAAGCTTTCTTT. Translated: CASSPHRGKGAEAFF. The full variable domain, rest sourced from reference TRBV18 and TRBJ1-1, is NAGVMQNPRHLVRRRGQEARLRCSPMKGHSHVYWYRQLPEEGLKFMVYLQKENIIDESGMPKERFSAEFPKEGPSILRIQQVVRGDSAAYFCASSPHRGKGAEAFFGQGTRLTVV.

The chain links TRBV5-4 to TRBJ1-1, with TRBD1 identical over 7 bases. Germline-derived CDR1 and CDR2 are SGHNT and YYREEE (reference sequence). The V segment lost 4 bases and the J segment 3 bases; nucleotides outside the gene matches: 6. CDR3 size: 14 residues. Here the CDR3 reads CASSRGQEDTEAFF. The CDR3 DNA reads as TGTGCCAGCAGCCGCGGACAGGAGGACACTGAAGCTTTCTTT.

The rearrangement joins TRBV19 to TRBJ2-7; D unresolved. Trimming took 6 bases from V and 2 from J, leaving 14 bases between them. The germline gives CDR1 LNHDA, CDR2 SQIVND (reference sequence). The CDR3 has 14 amino acids. CDR3 DNA: TGTGCCAGTAGGGCCTCCAGTCGCACCTACGAGCAGTACTTC. This sequence encodes CASRASSRTYEQYF.